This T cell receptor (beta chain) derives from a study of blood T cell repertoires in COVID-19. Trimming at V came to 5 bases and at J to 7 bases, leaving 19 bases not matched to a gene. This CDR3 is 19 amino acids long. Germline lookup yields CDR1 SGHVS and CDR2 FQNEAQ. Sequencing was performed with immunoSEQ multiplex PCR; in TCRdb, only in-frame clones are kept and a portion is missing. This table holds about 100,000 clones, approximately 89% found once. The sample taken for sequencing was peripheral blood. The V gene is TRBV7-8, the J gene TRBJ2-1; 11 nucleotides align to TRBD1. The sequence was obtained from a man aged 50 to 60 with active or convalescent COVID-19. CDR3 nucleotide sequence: TGTGCCAGCAGCCCTCACCCAGGACAGGGGGCTCCAACTCGGAATGAGCAGTTCTTC. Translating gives CASSPHPGQGAPTRNEQFF.